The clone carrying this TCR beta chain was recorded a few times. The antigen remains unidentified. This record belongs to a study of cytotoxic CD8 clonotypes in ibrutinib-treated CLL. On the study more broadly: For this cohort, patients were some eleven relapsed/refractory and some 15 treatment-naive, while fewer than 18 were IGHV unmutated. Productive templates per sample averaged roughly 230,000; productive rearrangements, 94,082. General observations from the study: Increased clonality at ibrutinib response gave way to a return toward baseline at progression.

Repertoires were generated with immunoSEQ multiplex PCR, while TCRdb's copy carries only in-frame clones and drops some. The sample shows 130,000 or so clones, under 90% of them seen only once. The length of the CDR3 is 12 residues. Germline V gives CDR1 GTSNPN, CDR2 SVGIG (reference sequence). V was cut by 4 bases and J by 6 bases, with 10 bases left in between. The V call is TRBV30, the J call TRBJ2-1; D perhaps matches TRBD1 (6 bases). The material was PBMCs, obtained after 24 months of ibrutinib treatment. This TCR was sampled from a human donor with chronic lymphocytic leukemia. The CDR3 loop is CAWIQGGNEQFF. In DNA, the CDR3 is TGTGCCTGGATTCAAGGGGGCAATGAGCAGTTCTTC.